A selection of T cell receptor beta chains follows, all from one sample in a study of shared clonotypes between healthy human individuals. TCRdb keeps only in-frame clones here, not all; method: immunoSEQ multiplex PCR. This table has some 1.1 million clones, 70% to 80% appearing once. The sequenced sample was memory CD4+ T cells from PBMCs. The origin of the receptors is a man in his late teens or twenties in good health. Some clones in this sample may be carry-over from other donors' samples. The CDR3 runs from the conserved cysteine through the conserved F or W. The D gene is left open where the match is weak. Not all rows give a size; the values are once, few, many and, for expanded clones, a class.

size: NA
J: TRBJ2-3
V: TRBV7-3
D: NA
DNA: TGTGCCAGCAGCTCCCTAACCCGGGCAGATACGCAGTATTTT
CDR3: CASSSLTRADTQYF

size: many
J: TRBJ1-1
V: TRBV13
D: NA
DNA: TGTGCCAGCAGCCTCGGGCCTATGAACACTGAAGCTTTCTTT
CDR3: CASSLGPMNTEAFF

size: NA
J: TRBJ2-3
V: TRBV2
D: NA
DNA: TGTGCCAGCAGCCTCGAAGGTAGCACAGATACGCAGTATTTT
CDR3: CASSLEGSTDTQYF

size: NA
J: TRBJ1-4
V: TRBV7-2
D: NA
DNA: TGTGCCAGCAGCCCAGCGGTCGAAAAACTGTTTTTT
CDR3: CASSPAVEKLFF

size: NA
J: TRBJ1-2
V: TRBV29-1
D: NA
DNA: TGCAGCGTCGGAGCCCGATTACAGGGAAGCTACACCTTC
CDR3: CSVGARLQGSYTF

size: NA
J: TRBJ2-4
V: TRBV7-2
D: NA
DNA: TGTGCCAGCAGCGCACAGGGTGGGAATTTAGCCAAAAACATTCAGTACTTC
CDR3: CASSAQGGNLAKNIQYF

size: few
J: TRBJ2-7
V: TRBV30
D: TRBD2
DNA: TGTGCCTGGAGGATAGCGGGAGCCGGCGAGCAGTACTTC
CDR3: CAWRIAGAGEQYF

size: many
J: TRBJ2-7
V: TRBV4-2
D: NA
DNA: TGTGCCAGCAGCCAGGCCTCCTACGAGCAGTACTTC
CDR3: CASSQASYEQYF

size: NA
J: TRBJ2-1
V: TRBV4-2
D: TRBD2
DNA: TGTGCCAGCAGCCAAGGACTCACGGGACTAGACAATGAGCAGTTCTTC
CDR3: CASSQGLTGLDNEQFF

size: NA
J: TRBJ1-1
V: TRBV7-2
D: NA
DNA: TGTGCCAGCAGCTTAGATTTCAGGGGACGGACTGAAGCTTTCTTT
CDR3: CASSLDFRGRTEAFF

size: few
J: TRBJ1-2
V: TRBV4-1
D: NA
DNA: TGCGCCAGCAGCCAAGATCGTTGGCGGACCTTC
CDR3: CASSQDRWRTF

size: many
J: TRBJ2-1
V: TRBV2
D: NA
DNA: TGTGCCAGCAGTGATGGTGGGCGCTCCTACAATGAGCAGTTCTTC
CDR3: CASSDGGRSYNEQFF

size: NA
J: TRBJ1-1
V: TRBV29-1
D: NA
DNA: TGCAGCGCCCAAGAACACCTAAGGAACACTGAAGCTTTCTTT
CDR3: CSAQEHLRNTEAFF

size: NA
J: TRBJ2-7
V: TRBV4-3
D: NA
DNA: TGCGCCAGCACCCAAGGGGGGGCAGGGGGCTCCTACGAGCAGTACTTC
CDR3: CASTQGGAGGSYEQYF

size: few
J: TRBJ1-3
V: TRBV6-1
D: NA
DNA: TGTGCCAGCAGTCTACAGGTGGTTAAAGACACCATATATTTT
CDR3: CASSLQVVKDTIYF

size: NA
J: TRBJ1-4
V: TRBV5-1
D: NA
DNA: TGCGCCAGCAGCTTGATTAGTGGTGAAAAACTGTTTTTT
CDR3: CASSLISGEKLFF

size: NA
J: TRBJ2-3
V: TRBV9
D: NA
DNA: TGTGCCAGCAGCGTAGCGCCTGGCCTCACAGATACGCAGTATTTT
CDR3: CASSVAPGLTDTQYF

size: NA
J: TRBJ2-1
V: TRBV4-2
D: NA
DNA: TGTGCCAGCAGCCAAGTAGGACGGGGATGGGAGCAGTTCTTC
CDR3: CASSQVGRGWEQFF

size: NA
J: TRBJ2-6
V: TRBV28
D: TRBD1
DNA: TGTGCCAGCACTCGACAGGGGGCGTTTGGGGCCAACGTCCTGACTTTC
CDR3: CASTRQGAFGANVLTF

size: NA
J: TRBJ2-7
V: TRBV4-2
D: NA
DNA: TGTGCCAGCAGCCAAGACGGCGGCAGCATTTACGAGCAGTACTTC
CDR3: CASSQDGGSIYEQYF

size: NA
J: TRBJ2-1
V: TRBV6-6
D: TRBD2
DNA: TGTGCCAGCACCCTGTCAGGGACTAGCGGATACAATGAGCAGTTCTTC
CDR3: CASTLSGTSGYNEQFF

size: few
J: TRBJ2-2
V: TRBV9
D: NA
DNA: TGTGCCAGCAGCGTTCCCCCCGGGGAGCTGTTTTTT
CDR3: CASSVPPGELFF

size: NA
J: TRBJ1-2
V: TRBV29-1
D: TRBD1
DNA: TGCAGCGTTGAAGGGACAGGGGGTGTCTATGGCTACACCTTC
CDR3: CSVEGTGGVYGYTF

size: NA
J: TRBJ2-7
V: TRBV27
D: NA
DNA: TGTGCCAGCAGCGAGGGGGGCGGGAGAAACAACGAGCAGTACTTC
CDR3: CASSEGGGRNNEQYF

size: NA
J: TRBJ2-1
V: TRBV7-3
D: NA
DNA: TGTGCCAGCAGCTTATCCCGCGCTCTCAATGAGCAGTTCTTC
CDR3: CASSLSRALNEQFF

size: NA
J: TRBJ2-5
V: TRBV28
D: NA
DNA: TGTGCCTCTCGTAGGCGGGACATAACACAAGAGACCCAGTACTTC
CDR3: CASRRRDITQETQYF

size: NA
J: TRBJ2-7
V: TRBV7-6
D: TRBD1
DNA: TGTGCCAGCAGCCGATCGGAGATGAGGGGACAGGGGTTCGAGCAGTACTTC
CDR3: CASSRSEMRGQGFEQYF

size: NA
J: TRBJ2-7
V: TRBV4-3
D: NA
DNA: TGCGCCAGCAGCCTAAGGGACGGTTCCTACGAGCAGTACTTC
CDR3: CASSLRDGSYEQYF

size: NA
J: TRBJ2-3
V: TRBV29-1
D: NA
DNA: TGCAGCGTTGAATCGGCCACAGATACGCAGTATTTT
CDR3: CSVESATDTQYF

size: NA
J: TRBJ1-5
V: TRBV30
D: NA
DNA: TGTGCCTGGAGTGTACGGGGGCGCAATCAGCCCCAGCATTTT
CDR3: CAWSVRGRNQPQHF

size: NA
J: TRBJ1-6
V: TRBV10-2
D: NA
DNA: TGCGCCAGCAGTATGCGGACTTCACCCCTCCACTTT
CDR3: CASSMRTSPLHF

size: NA
J: TRBJ2-1
V: TRBV6-6
D: TRBD2
DNA: TGTGCCAGCAGTTCCCGGGGAGGGGCCTACAATGAGCAGTTCTTC
CDR3: CASSSRGGAYNEQFF

size: NA
J: TRBJ2-1
V: TRBV11-3
D: NA
DNA: TGTGCCAGCAGCTTAGTGGGGGCCGCCGCCTACAATGAGCAGTTCTTC
CDR3: CASSLVGAAAYNEQFF

size: NA
J: TRBJ2-3
V: TRBV5-6
D: TRBD1
DNA: TGTGCCAGCAGCTGGGACAGGGGGCTCACAGATACGCAGTATTTT
CDR3: CASSWDRGLTDTQYF

size: NA
J: TRBJ1-2
V: TRBV5-1
D: NA
DNA: TGCGCCAGCAGCTTGGACAGGACAGCAATCTATGGCTACACCTTC
CDR3: CASSLDRTAIYGYTF

size: NA
J: TRBJ1-2
V: TRBV5-6
D: NA
DNA: TGTGCCAGCAGTTCTCATGGCGGCTACACCTTC
CDR3: CASSSHGGYTF

size: NA
J: TRBJ1-1
V: TRBV7-2
D: NA
DNA: TGTGCCAGCAGCTTCCATGGGGGGGCCACTGAAGCTTTCTTT
CDR3: CASSFHGGATEAFF

size: once
J: TRBJ2-1
V: TRBV27
D: NA
DNA: TGTGCCAGCAGTTTGTGGCCCCCCAGGGTGGCAAACAATGAGCAGTTCTTC
CDR3: CASSLWPPRVANNEQFF

size: NA
J: TRBJ1-1
V: TRBV10-3
D: TRBD1
DNA: TGTGCCATCAGAGGACAGGGAGTAGCTTTCTTT
CDR3: CAIRGQGVAFF

size: NA
J: TRBJ2-5
V: TRBV18
D: TRBD1
DNA: TGTGCCAGCTCCGACAGGGGCGGCGAGACCCAGTACTTC
CDR3: CASSDRGGETQYF

size: NA
J: TRBJ1-3
V: TRBV6-1
D: NA
DNA: TGTGCCAGCAGCAGGGAGAGCTCTGGAAACACCATATATTTT
CDR3: CASSRESSGNTIYF

size: NA
J: TRBJ2-7
V: TRBV6-1
D: TRBD2
DNA: TGTGCCAGCAGTGAAGGTCAAGCGGGAGGATACGAGCAGTACTTC
CDR3: CASSEGQAGGYEQYF

size: NA
J: TRBJ1-2
V: TRBV6-5
D: TRBD1
DNA: TGTGCCAGCAGACAGGTCCGGACAGGGTTCTATGGCTACACCTTC
CDR3: CASRQVRTGFYGYTF

size: NA
J: TRBJ1-2
V: TRBV7-8
D: NA
DNA: TGTGCCAGCAGCTCCGAGCGAGGGAATCGCTACACCTTC
CDR3: CASSSERGNRYTF

size: NA
J: TRBJ2-5
V: TRBV5-4
D: TRBD2
DNA: TGTGCCAGCAGCTCCGGAGTAGCGGGGGTAGAAGAGACCCAGTACTTC
CDR3: CASSSGVAGVEETQYF

size: NA
J: TRBJ2-6
V: TRBV18
D: TRBD1
DNA: TGTGCCAGCTCACGATTGGGCGTACAGGGGGCAAGCTCTGGGGCCAACGTCCTGACTTTC
CDR3: CASSRLGVQGASSGANVLTF

size: NA
J: TRBJ2-3
V: TRBV28
D: NA
DNA: TGTGCCAGCTATAGACAGCCAGCGCAGTATTTT
CDR3: CASYRQPAQYF